This TCR beta chain was sequenced for a study of cytomegalovirus exposure and HLA in healthy donors. Worth noting for this clone: Its matching antigen is unknown.

Each donor was nominally healthy when sampled (though unrecorded immune exposures were likely). The CDR3 length is 11 residues. Germline V gene lookup returns CDR1 GTSNPN and CDR2 SVGIG (reference sequence). The V gene lost 5 bases and the J gene lost 10 bases, with 12 bases spanning the gap. A multiplex PCR was run with 60 Vbeta primers and 13 Jbeta primers. Methods used by the authors: Later work found around 72 million unique TCR beta chains, with 9 million to 13 million shared. The table came from immunoSEQ multiplex PCR; TCRdb's copy has only in-frame clones and leaves some out. V, J and clone size derive from that table, while D and trimming were established from the DNA sequence. This sample yields 120,000 or so clones, of which 75% to 85% are seen a single time; about 2.6% belongs to the top ten. Study-level points and caveats: In a later analysis, DRB1 alleles had the most associated TCRs; HLA-C alleles the fewest. A previous analysis found most TCR beta V segments productive roughly 87% or roughly 30% of the time.

Sequencing used PBMCs. The V and J genes are TRBV30 and TRBJ2-1; weak D call: TRBD1 (5 bases). This clonotype was sampled from a man aged 30 to 45 in good health and CMV-seronegative. The CDR3 DNA reads TGTGCCTGGGCCACAGGTTTGGAGCAGTTCTTC. This sequence encodes CAWATGLEQFF.